These T cell receptor beta chains were read from a single sample in a study of shared clonotypes between healthy human individuals. Method: immunoSEQ multiplex PCR; TCRdb's copy keeps in-frame clones and lacks some. Of about 460,000 clones listed, roughly four fifths are singletons. Sequenced material: PBMCs. The origin of the receptors is a woman aged 40 to 50 in good health. Some clones in this sample may be carry-over from other donors' samples. CDR3s include the opening cysteine and the closing phenylalanine or tryptophan. The D gene is left open where the match is weak. Not all rows give a size; the values are once, few, many and, for expanded clones, a class.

>.|TRBV7-8|TRBJ2-7|.
TGTGCCAGCAGCTCGAATCGGGCAGGCGTACCCTACGAGCAGTACTTC
CASSSNRAGVPYEQYF
>few|TRBV28|TRBJ2-3|TRBD2
TGTGCCAGCAGTCCCCTAGCGGGAGCGCCAGATACGCAGTATTTT
CASSPLAGAPDTQYF
>.|TRBV7-3|TRBJ2-3|.
TGTGCCAGCAGCGACTACACAGATACGCAGTATTTT
CASSDYTDTQYF
>.|TRBV9|TRBJ1-3|.
TGTGCCAGCAGCCCCGGCAGGGAGGCTGGAAACACCATATATTTT
CASSPGREAGNTIYF
>.|TRBV11-2|TRBJ2-4|.
TGTGCCGTGGACAGACTAGCCAAAAACATTCAGTACTTC
CAVDRLAKNIQYF
>.|TRBV29-1|TRBJ2-1|TRBD1
TGCAGCGGATCGAGAGGACAGGGGCGAAATGAGCAGTTCTTC
CSGSRGQGRNEQFF
>.|TRBV7-8|TRBJ2-1|.
TGTGCCAGCAGCTTAAGTCGTTTTCTAGCCCCGAGCTCCTACAATGAGCAGTTCTTC
CASSLSRFLAPSSYNEQFF
>once|TRBV6-6|TRBJ2-6|.
TGTGCCAGCATCCCCGCCTCTGGGGCCAACGTCCTGACTTTC
CASIPASGANVLTF
>.|TRBV28|TRBJ1-2|TRBD1
TGTGCCAGCAAGCCAGGGGGAAACTATGGCTACACCTTC
CASKPGGNYGYTF
>.|TRBV4-2|TRBJ2-5|.
TGTGCCAGCAGCCAAGGGAGGATAGCGCTAAAAAAGTACCAAGAGACCCAGTACTTC
CASSQGRIALKKYQETQYF
>.|TRBV10-3|TRBJ1-2|TRBD1
TGTGCCATCAGCCCCGGGACAGGGGCCGGTGGCTACACCTTC
CAISPGTGAGGYTF
>.|TRBV6-5|TRBJ2-2|TRBD2
TGTGCCAGCAGGGCCGGGACTAGTCCCGCCGGGGAGCTGTTTTTT
CASRAGTSPAGELFF
>.|TRBV19|TRBJ1-2|TRBD1
TGTGCCAGTAGTGCCCGGGACAGGGGTGGCTACACCTTC
CASSARDRGGYTF
>few|TRBV21-1|TRBJ1-5|.
TGTGCCAGCAGAGAAAAGGAGACAGGGGGGCACCAGCCCCAGCATTTT
CASREKETGGHQPQHF
>.|TRBV28|TRBJ2-7|TRBD1
TGTGCCAGCAGTTCCGGAGGCGGGACAGGGGCCTACGAGCAGTACTTC
CASSSGGGTGAYEQYF
>.|TRBV10-3|TRBJ2-7|TRBD1
TGTGCCATCAGCGCCCCGGGACAGTTAGCCGAGCAGTACTTC
CAISAPGQLAEQYF
>.|TRBV29-1|TRBJ2-3|.
TGCAGCGTTGGAAGAACAGATACGCAGTATTTT
CSVGRTDTQYF
>.|TRBV27|TRBJ2-2|.
TGTGCCAGCAGTATACGCGAGGGCGGGGAGCTGTTTTTT
CASSIREGGELFF
>.|TRBV7-9|TRBJ2-7|TRBD1
TGTGCCAGCAGCTTAGCGGATGACAGGGGTTACGAGCAGTACTTC
CASSLADDRGYEQYF
>once|TRBV29-1|TRBJ2-7|TRBD1
TGCAGCTCCCGGGACAGCTCCTACGAGCAGTACTTC
CSSRDSSYEQYF
>once|TRBV9|TRBJ1-1|.
TGTGCCAGCAGCGTAGTGGACCTCGGGACTGAAGCTTTCTTT
CASSVVDLGTEAFF
>.|TRBV6-5|TRBJ2-7|TRBD2
TGTGCCAGCAGTTACTTCCTAGCGGGAGGGGGCGAGCAGTACTTC
CASSYFLAGGGEQYF
>.|TRBV7-8|TRBJ2-1|TRBD1
TGTGCCAGCAGGTCCGGGACAGAGAATGAGCAGTTCTTC
CASRSGTENEQFF
>.|TRBV28|TRBJ1-5|TRBD1
TGTGCCAGCAGCTGGACAGGGGATCAGCCCCAGCATTTT
CASSWTGDQPQHF
>few|TRBV4-3|TRBJ2-3|TRBD1
TGCGCCAGCAGCAAAGGGGGCAGCGAAGTAGATACGCAGTATTTT
CASSKGGSEVDTQYF
>.|TRBV4-2|TRBJ2-7|TRBD2
TGTGCCAGCAGCCAAGGACTAGCGGAGAACGAGCAGTACTTC
CASSQGLAENEQYF
>.|TRBV30|TRBJ2-7|.
TGTGCCTGGAGTGACAGGGTGCCCTACGAGCAGTACTTC
CAWSDRVPYEQYF
>.|TRBV5-4|TRBJ2-5|TRBD2
TGTGCCAGCAGCGGGGCTAGCGGGAATGCAGAGACCCAGTACTTC
CASSGASGNAETQYF
>.|TRBV19|TRBJ1-5|.
TGTGCCAGTAGTGCCCGGGGGGAAGCGTTTCAGCCCCAGCATTTT
CASSARGEAFQPQHF
>.|TRBV11-2|TRBJ2-1|.
TGTGCCAGCAGCTTCGGAGTAGCATGGAGCAATGAGCAGTTCTTC
CASSFGVAWSNEQFF
>.|TRBV6-1|TRBJ2-7|TRBD1
TGTGCCAGCTCCCGGACAGGCGATGTTTCCGAGCAGTACTTC
CASSRTGDVSEQYF
>once|TRBV19|TRBJ2-2|.
TGTGCCAGTGGCTGGGGCACCGGGGAGCTGTTTTTT
CASGWGTGELFF
>few|TRBV6-1|TRBJ2-7|TRBD1
TGTGCCGGAGACCGCGACGAGGGGGCGGATGAGCAGTACTTC
CAGDRDEGADEQYF
>.|TRBV28|TRBJ2-3|.
TGTGCCAGCATGACAAACACAGATACGCAGTATTTT
CASMTNTDTQYF
>once|TRBV7-2|TRBJ2-7|TRBD1
TGTGCCAGCAGCATACAGGGGGGTAGTGACGAGCAGTACTTC
CASSIQGGSDEQYF
>.|TRBV5-1|TRBJ2-7|TRBD1
TGCGCCAGCAGCTACGGGACAGGGGGTACCTACGAGCAGTACTTC
CASSYGTGGTYEQYF
>.|TRBV7-2|TRBJ2-6|.
TGTGCCAGCAGCTTAGAGGGGTCTGGGGCCAACGTCCTGACTTTC
CASSLEGSGANVLTF
>.|TRBV28|TRBJ2-1|TRBD2
TGTGCCAGCAGCAACGGGGGGGAGGGTTACAATGAGCAGTTCTTC
CASSNGGEGYNEQFF
>.|TRBV14|TRBJ1-3|.
TGTGCCAGCAGCCAGGGACACATTTACTCTGGAAACACCATATATTTT
CASSQGHIYSGNTIYF
>.|TRBV2|TRBJ1-1|TRBD1
TGTGCCAGCATTAAGGACAGGGACACTGAAGCTTTCTTT
CASIKDRDTEAFF
>.|TRBV9|TRBJ2-6|.
TGTGCCAGCAGTGCAAGCCTCCGGAGCTCTGGGGCCAACGTCCTGACTTTC
CASSASLRSSGANVLTF
>.|TRBV7-2|TRBJ2-5|.
TGTGCCAGCAGCTTAGTTTATCAAGAGACCCAGTACTTC
CASSLVYQETQYF
>.|TRBV7-9|TRBJ2-7|.
TGTGCCAGCAGCATCAGCTCATACGAGCAGTACTTC
CASSISSYEQYF
>.|TRBV5-1|TRBJ1-4|.
TGCGCCAGCAGCTTGGCGTCAGGCTCCACTAATGAAAAACTGTTTTTT
CASSLASGSTNEKLFF
>.|TRBV27|TRBJ2-3|.
TGTGCCAGCAGTTTATATTCTCAAGGTCAACTCGCCCCGTATTTT
CASSLYSQGQLAPYF
>.|TRBV7-2|TRBJ1-1|TRBD1
TGTGCCAGCAGTTCCGTAGGGGGACAGATGAACACTGAAGCTTTCTTT
CASSSVGGQMNTEAFF
>.|TRBV28|TRBJ2-7|TRBD1
TGTGCCAGCAGTCCTCGACAGGGAATCTACGAGCAGTACTTC
CASSPRQGIYEQYF
>.|TRBV5-3|TRBJ2-3|.
TGTGCCAGAAGCACGGAGTCTGACAGGACAGATACGCAGTATTTT
CARSTESDRTDTQYF
>.|TRBV7-9|TRBJ2-2|.
TGTGCCAGCAGCTTAGGCCAGGGGGAGCTGTTTTTT
CASSLGQGELFF
>.|TRBV7-8|TRBJ2-1|TRBD1
TGTGCCAGCAGCGCCGGACAGGGGGCTAATGAGCAGTTCTTC
CASSAGQGANEQFF
>.|TRBV28|TRBJ2-3|.
TGTGCCAGCAGTGGTCACAGGGAGAGCACAGATACGCAGTATTTT
CASSGHRESTDTQYF
>.|TRBV28|TRBJ2-7|.
TGTGCCAGCACGGGATCTATTGTCTACGAGCAGTACTTC
CASTGSIVYEQYF
>.|TRBV30|TRBJ2-1|TRBD2
TGTGCCTGGAGTTATTTGGAGCGGGAGGTCGATGAGCAGTTCTTC
CAWSYLEREVDEQFF
>.|TRBV7-9|TRBJ2-5|TRBD2
TGTGCCAGCAGCTTCGGATGGGGGGAGGGACGAGAGACCCAGTACTTC
CASSFGWGEGRETQYF
>.|TRBV30|TRBJ2-3|.
TGTGCCTGGAGTGTAGGAGCGACTAGCACAGATACGCAGTATTTT
CAWSVGATSTDTQYF
>few|TRBV28|TRBJ1-2|.
TGTGCCAGCAGTCTACCCGCCTATGGCTACACCTTC
CASSLPAYGYTF
>few|TRBV6-1|TRBJ2-7|.
TGTGCCAGCAGGAATCACGGTAACGACGAGCAGTACTTC
CASRNHGNDEQYF
>.|TRBV15|TRBJ2-7|.
TGTGCCACCAGCAGAGAAGCGGACCTCGGGGAGCAGTACTTC
CATSREADLGEQYF
>.|TRBV2|TRBJ2-1|TRBD2
TGTGCCAGCCGCCCCGGGACTAGTCTTGTGAATGAGCAGTTCTTC
CASRPGTSLVNEQFF
>.|TRBV29-1|TRBJ2-7|TRBD1
TGCAGCGTCGCCTCGACAGGGTCCTACGAGCAGTACTTC
CSVASTGSYEQYF